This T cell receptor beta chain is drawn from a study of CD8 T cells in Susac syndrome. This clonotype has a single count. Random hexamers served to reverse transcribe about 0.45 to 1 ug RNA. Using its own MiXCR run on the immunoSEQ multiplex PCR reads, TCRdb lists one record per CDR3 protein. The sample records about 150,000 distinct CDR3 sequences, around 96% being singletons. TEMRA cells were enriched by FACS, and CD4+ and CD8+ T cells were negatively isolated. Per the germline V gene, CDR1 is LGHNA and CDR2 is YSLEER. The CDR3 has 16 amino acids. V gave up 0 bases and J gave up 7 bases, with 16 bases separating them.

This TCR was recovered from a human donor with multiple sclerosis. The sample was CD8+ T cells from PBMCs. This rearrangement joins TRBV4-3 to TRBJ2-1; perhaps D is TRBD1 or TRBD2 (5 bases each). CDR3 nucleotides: TGCGCCAGCAGCCAAGAAGGGACCCTGGGGCGAAATGAGCAGTTCTTC. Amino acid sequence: CASSQEGTLGRNEQFF.